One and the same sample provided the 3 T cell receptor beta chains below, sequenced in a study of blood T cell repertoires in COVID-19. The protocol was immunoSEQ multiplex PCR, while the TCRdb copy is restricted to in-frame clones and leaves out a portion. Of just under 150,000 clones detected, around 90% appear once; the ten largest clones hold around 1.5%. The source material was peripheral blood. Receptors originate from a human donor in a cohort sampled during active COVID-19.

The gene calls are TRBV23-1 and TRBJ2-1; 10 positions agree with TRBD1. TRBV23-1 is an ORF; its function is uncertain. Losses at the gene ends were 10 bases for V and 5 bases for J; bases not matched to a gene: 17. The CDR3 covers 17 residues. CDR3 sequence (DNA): TGCGCCATCGGAAGAATGCCGGGACAGGGGAACCACAATGAGCAGTTCTTC. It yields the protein CAIGRMPGQGNHNEQFF.

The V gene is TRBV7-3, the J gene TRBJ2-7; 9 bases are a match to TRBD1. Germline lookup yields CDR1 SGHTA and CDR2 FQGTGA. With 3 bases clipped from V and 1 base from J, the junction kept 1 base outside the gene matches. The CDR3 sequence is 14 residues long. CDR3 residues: CASSFGQGSYEQYF. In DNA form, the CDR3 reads TGTGCCAGCAGCTTTGGACAGGGGTCCTACGAGCAGTACTTC.

The CDR3 loop is CASSLVQVEAFF. The CDR3 DNA follows: TGTGCCAGCAGCTTAGTACAAGTTGAAGCTTTCTTT. The chain employs TRBV7-2 and TRBJ1-1; the D is unclear. This CDR3 is built from 12 residues. The V end lost 1 base, the J end lost 7 bases, and 7 bases lay between the germline ends. The V gene's germline CDR1 is SGHTA and CDR2 FQGNSA.